These T cell receptor beta chains were read from a single sample in a study of T cells after yellow fever vaccination. A single record per CDR3 protein comes from TCRdb applying MiXCR to the 5' RACE reads. The sample lists a few hundred thousand distinct CDR3 sequences; around 4% were seen once. Sequenced here: PBMCs, sampled on the day of the yellow fever booster vaccination. These receptors came from a man aged 18 to 35 who received the YFV17D yellow fever vaccine. Each CDR3 is given with its conserved first and last residue. A D gene is named only where the DNA matches it firmly. Clone size is not always given. Where it is, it says once, few, many or a class for expanded clones.

TRBJ2-2,many,TRBV4-1,.,TGCGCCAGCAGCCCCGGACTTGGAACCGGGGAGCTGTTTTTT,CASSPGLGTGELFF
TRBJ1-1,many,TRBV7-2,TRBD1,TGTGCCAGCAGCCCGAGACAGGGGCGGAACACTGAAGCTTTCTTT,CASSPRQGRNTEAFF
TRBJ2-5,many,TRBV9,TRBD2,TGTGCCAGCAGCGTAGGCCCGGGACTAGCGGGGGCGACAACAGAAGAGACCCAGTACTTC,CASSVGPGLAGATTEETQYF
TRBJ1-5,many,TRBV19,.,TGTGCCAGTAGTGTCCCGGGACGACGCAATCAGCCCCAGCATTTT,CASSVPGRRNQPQHF
TRBJ1-1,many,TRBV11-1,.,TGTGCCAGCAGCTGGGGACCAAGCACTGAAGCTTTCTTT,CASSWGPSTEAFF
TRBJ2-7,.,TRBV6-1,.,TGTGCCAGCCAGACAGCTCTCTCCTACGAGCAGTACTTC,CASQTALSYEQYF
TRBJ2-1,many,TRBV9,TRBD1,TGTGCCAGCCTCGGACAGGGGGCAAATGAGCAGTTCTTC,CASLGQGANEQFF
TRBJ2-3,many,TRBV6-6,.,TGTGCCAGCAGTTACGGCCCCACAGATACGCAGTATTTT,CASSYGPTDTQYF
TRBJ2-7,many,TRBV6-1,TRBD1,TGTGCCGGGGGAAACAGGGGGCAGAGCTCCTACGAGCAGTACTTC,CAGGNRGQSSYEQYF
TRBJ2-3,many,TRBV6-4,.,TGTGCCAGCAGTGACTCGAAAGGGACAGATACGCAGTATTTT,CASSDSKGTDTQYF
TRBJ1-2,.,TRBV5-5,.,TGTGCCAGCAGCTTCTTTGACCTTAACTATGGCTACACCTTC,CASSFFDLNYGYTF
TRBJ2-5,.,TRBV2,.,TGTGCCAGCAGTGTGGAGGGGGCCGGCCAAGAGACCCAGTACTTC,CASSVEGAGQETQYF
TRBJ2-1,few,TRBV7-9,TRBD2,TGTGCCAGCAGCTTAGGGTGGCGGCCCGGGACTAGCCAGTTCTTC,CASSLGWRPGTSQFF
TRBJ2-5,few,TRBV20-1,.,TGCAGTGCTGGTTCCGACCGACAGGCGATACAAGAGACCCAGTACTTC,CSAGSDRQAIQETQYF
TRBJ2-7,.,TRBV3-1,TRBD1,TGTGCCAGCAGCCGACCGACACAGGGGTCCTACGAGCAGTACTTC,CASSRPTQGSYEQYF
TRBJ1-3,many,TRBV12-3/TRBV12-4,.,TGTGCCAGCAGTTTACCAGGCTCTGGAAACACCATATATTTT,CASSLPGSGNTIYF
TRBJ1-5,.,TRBV21-1,.,TGTGCCAGCAGCAAAGAGGGGGGGACCCCGAAAGGGTATCAGCCCCAGCATTTT,CASSKEGGTPKGYQPQHF
TRBJ2-5,many,TRBV10-3,TRBD1,TGTGCCATCAGTGGACAGGGGGGAACGGAGACCCAGTACTTC,CAISGQGGTETQYF
TRBJ2-3,.,TRBV2,TRBD1,TGTGCCAGCTCTGGGACAGGGGTCGATTATACGCAGTATTTT,CASSGTGVDYTQYF
TRBJ1-2,many,TRBV9,TRBD1,TGTGCCAGCAGGGGACAGGAATATAACTATGGCTACACCTTC,CASRGQEYNYGYTF
TRBJ2-2,few,TRBV6-6,.,TGTGCCAGCAGTAACGCAGGGACCGGGGAGCTGTTTTTT,CASSNAGTGELFF
TRBJ2-3,.,TRBV6-1,.,TGTGCCAGCAGTGAAAGGGACAGGCGGGAGGATACGCAGTATTTT,CASSERDRREDTQYF
TRBJ1-6,.,TRBV7-2,TRBD1,TGTGCCAGCAGTGACAGGGGAGGTAATTCACCCCTCCACTTT,CASSDRGGNSPLHF
TRBJ1-2,.,TRBV5-1,TRBD1,TGCGCCAGCAGCTCCGGACAGGGGGATCTTATAGGCGGCTACACCTTC,CASSSGQGDLIGGYTF
TRBJ2-3,few,TRBV20-1,TRBD2,TGCAGTGCTCAACTAGCGGACCCAGATACGCAGTATTTT,CSAQLADPDTQYF
TRBJ2-2,few,TRBV20-1,.,TGCAGTGCTAGTGATAGAACCGGGGAGCTGTTTTTT,CSASDRTGELFF